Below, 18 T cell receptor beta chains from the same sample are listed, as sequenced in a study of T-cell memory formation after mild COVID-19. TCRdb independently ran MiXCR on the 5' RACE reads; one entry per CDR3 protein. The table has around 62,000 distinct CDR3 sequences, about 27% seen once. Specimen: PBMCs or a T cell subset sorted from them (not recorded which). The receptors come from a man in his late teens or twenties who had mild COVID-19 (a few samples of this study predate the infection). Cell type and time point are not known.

CDR3: CASSQVDRPYEQYF. The CDR3 DNA is TGCGCCAGCAGTCAAGTGGACAGACCCTACGAGCAGTACTTC. V usage is TRBV23-1 and J usage is TRBJ2-7; D possibly corresponds to TRBD1 (6 bases). TRBV23-1 is flagged as an ORF with uncertain function. Trimming cost V 2 bases and J 2 bases, with 10 bases left between them. This CDR3 spans 14 amino acids.

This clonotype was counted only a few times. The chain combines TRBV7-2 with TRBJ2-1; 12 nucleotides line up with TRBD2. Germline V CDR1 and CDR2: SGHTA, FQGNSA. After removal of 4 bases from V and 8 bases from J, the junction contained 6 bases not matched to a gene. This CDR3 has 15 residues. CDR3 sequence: CASSSSGGAIDEQFF. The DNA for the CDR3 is TGTGCCAGCAGCTCTAGCGGGGGGGCCATCGATGAGCAGTTCTTC.

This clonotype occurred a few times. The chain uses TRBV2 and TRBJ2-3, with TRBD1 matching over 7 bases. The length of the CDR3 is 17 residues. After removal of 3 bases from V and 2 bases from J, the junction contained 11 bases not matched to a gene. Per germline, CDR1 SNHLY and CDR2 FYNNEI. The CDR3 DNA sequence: TGTGCCAGCAGTGAGAGTTTGACAGGGTTGCACACAGATACGCAGTATTTT. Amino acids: CASSESLTGLHTDTQYF.

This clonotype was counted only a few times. In DNA, the CDR3 is TGCAGCGTTGTAGGAGATACGCAGTATTTT. Its protein product is CSVVGDTQYF. The chain carries TRBV29-1 and TRBJ2-3; D unclear. V lost 4 bases and J 5 bases, leaving 4 bases between the germline ends. CDR3 length: 10 amino acids. The germline CDR1 and CDR2 sequences are SQVTM and ANQGSEA.

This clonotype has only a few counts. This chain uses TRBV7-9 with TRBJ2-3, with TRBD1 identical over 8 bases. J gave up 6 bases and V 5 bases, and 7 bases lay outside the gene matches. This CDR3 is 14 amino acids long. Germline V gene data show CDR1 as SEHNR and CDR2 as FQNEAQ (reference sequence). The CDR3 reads CASSPRDRRDTQYF. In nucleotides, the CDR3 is TGTGCCAGCAGCCCCCGGGACAGGCGGGATACGCAGTATTTT.

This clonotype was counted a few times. This CDR3 is CASKYAGGYEQYV. Here the CDR3 DNA reads TGTGCCAGCAAATATGCGGGTGGCTACGAGCAGTACGTC. The J gene is TRBJ2-7, the V gene TRBV6-2 or TRBV6-3, with D possibly TRBD2 on 5 matching bases. Trimming removed 7 bases from V and 3 bases from J, with 13 bases in between. The CDR3 consists of 13 residues. From germline, CDR1 is MNHEY and CDR2 SVGEGT.

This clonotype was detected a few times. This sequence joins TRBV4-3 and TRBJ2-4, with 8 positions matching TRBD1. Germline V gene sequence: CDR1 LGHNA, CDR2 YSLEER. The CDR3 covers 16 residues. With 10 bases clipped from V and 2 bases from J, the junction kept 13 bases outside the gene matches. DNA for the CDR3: TGCGCCACCCACAATGACAGGGGCAGATCCAAAAACATTCAGTACTTC. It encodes CATHNDRGRSKNIQYF.

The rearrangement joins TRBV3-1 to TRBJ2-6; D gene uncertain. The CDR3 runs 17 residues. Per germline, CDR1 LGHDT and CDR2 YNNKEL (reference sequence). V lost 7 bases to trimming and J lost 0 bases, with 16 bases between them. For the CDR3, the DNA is TGTGCCAGCATGAATGGATACATGGGCTCTGGGGCCAACGTCCTGACTTTC. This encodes CASMNGYMGSGANVLTF.

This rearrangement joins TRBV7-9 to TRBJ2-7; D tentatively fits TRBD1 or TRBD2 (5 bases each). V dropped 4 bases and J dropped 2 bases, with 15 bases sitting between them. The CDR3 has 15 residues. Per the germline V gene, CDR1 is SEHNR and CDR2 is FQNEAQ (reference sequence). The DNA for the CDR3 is TGTGCCAGCAGCTCCGCAGAGGGGCCAGCCTACGAGCAGTACGTC. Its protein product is CASSSAEGPAYEQYV.

CDR3 nucleotides: TGTGCCAGCAGCTTAGCGGGCTTGGCGGGCGAGCAGTACTTC. Amino acid sequence: CASSLAGLAGEQYF. This rearrangement joins TRBV7-2 to TRBJ2-7, with D perhaps TRBD2 (5 bases). The V and J ends lost 0 bases and 6 bases respectively, with 12 bases between them. CDR3 length equals 14 residues. Germline V gene sequence: CDR1 SGHTA, CDR2 FQGNSA.

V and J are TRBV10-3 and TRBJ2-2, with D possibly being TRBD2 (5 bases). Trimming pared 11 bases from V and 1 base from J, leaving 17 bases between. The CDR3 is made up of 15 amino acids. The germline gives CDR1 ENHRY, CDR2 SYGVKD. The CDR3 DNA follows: TGTGCCTCCGCTACAGCTAGCCTGAACACCGGGGAGCTGTTTTTT. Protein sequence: CASATASLNTGELFF.

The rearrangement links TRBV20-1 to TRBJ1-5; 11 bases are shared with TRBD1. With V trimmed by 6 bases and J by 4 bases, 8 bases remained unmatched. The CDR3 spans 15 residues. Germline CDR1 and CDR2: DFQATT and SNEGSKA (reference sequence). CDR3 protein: CSASAGQGANQPQHF. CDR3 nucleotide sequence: TGCAGTGCCAGCGCTGGACAGGGGGCGAATCAGCCCCAGCATTTT.

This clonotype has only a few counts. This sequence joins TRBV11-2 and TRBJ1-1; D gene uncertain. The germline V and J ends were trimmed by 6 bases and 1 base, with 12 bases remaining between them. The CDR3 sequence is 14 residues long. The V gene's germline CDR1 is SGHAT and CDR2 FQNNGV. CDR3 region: CASRQTRTNTEAFF. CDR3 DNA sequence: TGTGCCAGCAGGCAAACGAGAACGAACACTGAAGCTTTCTTT.

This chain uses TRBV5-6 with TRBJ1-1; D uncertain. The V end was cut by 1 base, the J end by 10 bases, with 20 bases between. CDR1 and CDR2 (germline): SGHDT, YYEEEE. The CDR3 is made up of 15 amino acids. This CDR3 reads CASSLLGIENTVAFF. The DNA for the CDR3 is TGTGCCAGCAGCTTGTTGGGGATAGAAAACACGGTAGCTTTCTTT.

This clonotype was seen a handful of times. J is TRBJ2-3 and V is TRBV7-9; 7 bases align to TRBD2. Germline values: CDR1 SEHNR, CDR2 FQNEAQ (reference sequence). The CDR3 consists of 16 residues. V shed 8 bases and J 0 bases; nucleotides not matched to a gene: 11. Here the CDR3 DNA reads TGTGCCAGCGACCTAGCTTGGGGGGGGAGCACAGATACGCAGTATTTT. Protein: CASDLAWGGSTDTQYF. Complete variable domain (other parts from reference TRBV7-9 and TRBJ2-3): DTGVSQNPRHKITKRGQNVTFRCDPISEHNRLYWYRQTLGQGPEFLTYFQNEAQLEKSRLLSDRFSAERPKGSFSTLEIQRTEQGDSAMYLCASDLAWGGSTDTQYFGPGTRLTVL.

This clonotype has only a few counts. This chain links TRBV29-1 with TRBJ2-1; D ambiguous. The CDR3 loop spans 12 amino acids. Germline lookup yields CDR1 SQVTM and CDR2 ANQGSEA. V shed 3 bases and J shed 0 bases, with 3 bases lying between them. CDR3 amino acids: CSVDLSYNEQFF. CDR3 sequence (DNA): TGCAGCGTTGATCTCTCCTACAATGAGCAGTTCTTC.

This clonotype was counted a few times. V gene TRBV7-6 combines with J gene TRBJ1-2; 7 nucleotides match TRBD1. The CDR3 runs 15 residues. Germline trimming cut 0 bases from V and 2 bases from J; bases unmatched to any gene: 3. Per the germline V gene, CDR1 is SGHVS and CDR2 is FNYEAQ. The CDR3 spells CASSLAEGANYGYTF. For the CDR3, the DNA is TGTGCCAGCAGCTTAGCCGAGGGGGCGAACTATGGCTACACCTTC.

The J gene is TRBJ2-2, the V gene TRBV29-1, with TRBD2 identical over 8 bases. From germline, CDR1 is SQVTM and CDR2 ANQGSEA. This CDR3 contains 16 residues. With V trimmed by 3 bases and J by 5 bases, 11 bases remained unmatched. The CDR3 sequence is CSVDGRGGGSTGELFF. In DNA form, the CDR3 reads TGCAGCGTTGATGGACGAGGCGGGGGGTCTACCGGGGAGCTGTTTTTT.